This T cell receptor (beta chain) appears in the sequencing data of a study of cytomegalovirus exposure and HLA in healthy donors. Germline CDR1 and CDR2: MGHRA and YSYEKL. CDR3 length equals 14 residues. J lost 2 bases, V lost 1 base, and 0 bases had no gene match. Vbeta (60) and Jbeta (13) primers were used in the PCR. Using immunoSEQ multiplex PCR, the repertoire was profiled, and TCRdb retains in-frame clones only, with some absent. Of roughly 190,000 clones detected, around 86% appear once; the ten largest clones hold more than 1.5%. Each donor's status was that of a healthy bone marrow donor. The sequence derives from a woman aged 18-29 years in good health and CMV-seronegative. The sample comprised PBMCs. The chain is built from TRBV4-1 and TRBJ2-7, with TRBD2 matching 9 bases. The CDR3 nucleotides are TGCGCCAGCAGCCAAGGCGGGGGGGCCTACGAGCAGTACTTC. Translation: CASSQGGGAYEQYF.